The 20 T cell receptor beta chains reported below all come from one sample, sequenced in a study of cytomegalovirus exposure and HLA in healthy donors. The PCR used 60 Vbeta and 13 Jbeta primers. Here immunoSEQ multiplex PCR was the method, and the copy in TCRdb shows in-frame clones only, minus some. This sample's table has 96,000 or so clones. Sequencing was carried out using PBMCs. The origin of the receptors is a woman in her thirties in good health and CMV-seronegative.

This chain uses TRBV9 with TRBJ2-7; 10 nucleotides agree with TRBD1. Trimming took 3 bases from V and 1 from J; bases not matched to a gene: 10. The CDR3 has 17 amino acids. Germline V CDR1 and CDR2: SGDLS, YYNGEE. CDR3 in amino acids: CASSDGTGDLRSYEQYF. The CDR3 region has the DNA TGTGCCAGCAGCGACGGGACAGGGGACCTCCGTTCCTACGAGCAGTACTTC.

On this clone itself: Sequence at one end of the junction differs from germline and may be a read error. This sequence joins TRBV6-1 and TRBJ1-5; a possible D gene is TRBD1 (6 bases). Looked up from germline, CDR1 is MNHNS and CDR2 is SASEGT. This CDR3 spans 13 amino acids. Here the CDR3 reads CASSDLRDTDRYF. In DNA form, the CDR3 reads TGTGCCAGCAGTGATTTAAGGGACACGGATCGGTATTTT.

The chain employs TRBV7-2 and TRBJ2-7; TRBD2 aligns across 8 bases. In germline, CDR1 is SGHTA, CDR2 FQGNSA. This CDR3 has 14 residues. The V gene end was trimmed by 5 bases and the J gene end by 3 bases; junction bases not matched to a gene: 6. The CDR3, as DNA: TGTGCCAGCAGCCCGGTAGCGGGGATCTACGAGCAGTACTTC. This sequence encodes CASSPVAGIYEQYF.

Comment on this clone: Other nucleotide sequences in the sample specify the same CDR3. The CDR3 sequence: CASSLALAGADTQYF. The DNA for the CDR3 is TGCGCCAGCAGCTTGGCACTAGCGGGCGCAGATACGCAGTATTTT. The chain recombines TRBV5-1 with TRBJ2-3; TRBD2 aligns across 9 bases. V trimming: 0 bases; J trimming: 4 bases; junction bases outside the gene matches: 3. From germline, CDR1 is SGHRS and CDR2 YFSETQ. The CDR3 is 15 residues long.

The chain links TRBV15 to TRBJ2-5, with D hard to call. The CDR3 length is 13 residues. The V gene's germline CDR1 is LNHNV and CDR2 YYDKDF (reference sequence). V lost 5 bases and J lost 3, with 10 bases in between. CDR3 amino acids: CATSPRQEETQYF. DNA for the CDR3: TGTGCCACCAGCCCCAGACAAGAAGAGACCCAGTACTTC.

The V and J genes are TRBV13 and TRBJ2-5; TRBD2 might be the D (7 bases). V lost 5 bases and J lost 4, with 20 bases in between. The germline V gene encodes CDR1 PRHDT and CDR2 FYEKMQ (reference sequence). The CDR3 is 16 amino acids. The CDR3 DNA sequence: TGTGCCAGCAGCAGGGGGGGGGCTCTAGGTCGAGAGACCCAGTACTTC. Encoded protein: CASSRGGALGRETQYF. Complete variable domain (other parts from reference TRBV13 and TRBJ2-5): AAGVIQSPRHLIKEKRETATLKCYPIPRHDTVYWYQQGPGQDPQFLISFYEKMQSDKGSIPDRFSAQQFSDYHSELNMSSLELGDSALYFCASSRGGALGRETQYFGPGTRLLVL.

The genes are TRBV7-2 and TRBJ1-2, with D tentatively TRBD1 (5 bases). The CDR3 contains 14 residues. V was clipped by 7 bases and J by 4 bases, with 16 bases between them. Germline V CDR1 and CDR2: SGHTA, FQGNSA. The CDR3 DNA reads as TGTGCCAGCACCCGAAGCGGGACGGCCTATGGCTACACCTTC. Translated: CASTRSGTAYGYTF.

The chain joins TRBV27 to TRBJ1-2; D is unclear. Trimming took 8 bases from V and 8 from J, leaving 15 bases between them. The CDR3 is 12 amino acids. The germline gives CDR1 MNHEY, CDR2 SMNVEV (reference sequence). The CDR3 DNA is TGTGCCAGCTTCAAGCGGCCGGGAGGCTACACCTTC. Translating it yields CASFKRPGGYTF.

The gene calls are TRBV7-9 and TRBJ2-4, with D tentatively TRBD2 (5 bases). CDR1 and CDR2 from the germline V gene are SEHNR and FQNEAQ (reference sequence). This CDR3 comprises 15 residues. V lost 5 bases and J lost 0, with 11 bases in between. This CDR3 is CASSGEGGAKNIQYF. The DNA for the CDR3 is TGTGCCAGCAGCGGAGAGGGCGGAGCCAAAAACATTCAGTACTTC.

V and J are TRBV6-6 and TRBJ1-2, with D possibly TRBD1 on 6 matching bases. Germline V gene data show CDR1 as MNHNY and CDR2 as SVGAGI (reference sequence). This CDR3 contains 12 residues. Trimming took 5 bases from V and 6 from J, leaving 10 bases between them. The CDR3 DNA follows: TGTGCCAGCAGTAACACAGGGAATGGCTACACCTTC. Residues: CASSNTGNGYTF.

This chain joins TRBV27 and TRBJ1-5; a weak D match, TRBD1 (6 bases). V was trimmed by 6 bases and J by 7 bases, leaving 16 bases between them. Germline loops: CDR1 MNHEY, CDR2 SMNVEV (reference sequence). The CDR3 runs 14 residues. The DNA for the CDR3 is TGTGCCAGCAGGACACAGGGCACAGGACAGCCCCAGCATTTT. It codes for CASRTQGTGQPQHF.

CDR3 region: CASSLEAGGGEQYF. In nucleotides, the CDR3 is TGTGCCAGCAGCTTAGAGGCAGGGGGCGGCGAGCAGTACTTC. The chain has TRBV7-9 and TRBJ2-7; TRBD1 aligns across 8 bases. The J segment lost 6 bases and the V segment lost 1 base, leaving 5 bases of the junction unmatched. CDR3 length: 14 amino acids. Germline V gene data show CDR1 as SEHNR and CDR2 as FQNEAQ (reference sequence).

The CDR3: CASSTLQEDTQYF. The CDR3 DNA follows: TGTGCCAGCAGTACCCTACAGGAAGATACGCAGTATTTT. This rearrangement joins TRBV27 to TRBJ2-3; tentative D call: TRBD1 (5 bases). CDR3 length equals 13 residues. The germline CDR1 and CDR2 sequences are MNHEY and SMNVEV (reference sequence). Trimming took 5 bases from V and 5 from J, leaving 11 bases between them.

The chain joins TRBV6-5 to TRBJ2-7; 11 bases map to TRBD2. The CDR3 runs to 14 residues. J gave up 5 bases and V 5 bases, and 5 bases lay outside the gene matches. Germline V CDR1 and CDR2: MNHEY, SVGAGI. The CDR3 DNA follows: TGTGCCAGCAGTCCTAGCGGGAGGTGGAACGAGCAGTACTTC. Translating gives CASSPSGRWNEQYF.

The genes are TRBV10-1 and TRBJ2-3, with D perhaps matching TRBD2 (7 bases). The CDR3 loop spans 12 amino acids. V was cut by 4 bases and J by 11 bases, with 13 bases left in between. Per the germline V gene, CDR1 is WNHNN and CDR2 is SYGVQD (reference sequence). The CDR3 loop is CASSGEGGQQYF. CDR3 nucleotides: TGCGCCAGCAGTGGGGAGGGGGGCCAGCAGTATTTT.

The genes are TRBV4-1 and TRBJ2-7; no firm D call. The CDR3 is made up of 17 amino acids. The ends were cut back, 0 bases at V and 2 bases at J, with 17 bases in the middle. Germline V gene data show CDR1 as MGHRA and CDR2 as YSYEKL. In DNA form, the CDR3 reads TGCGCCAGCAGCCAAGAACTCCCCGTCCTGAGAACCTACGAGCAGTACTTC. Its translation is CASSQELPVLRTYEQYF.

In nucleotides, the CDR3 is TGTGCCAGCTCTAGGGACAATACTGGGCAGCCCCAGCATTTT. It codes for CASSRDNTGQPQHF. The V and J genes are TRBV18 and TRBJ1-5, with D perhaps matching TRBD1 (6 bases). The CDR3 loop spans 14 amino acids. The germline V gene encodes CDR1 KGHSH and CDR2 LQKENI. Trimming left V 6 bases short and J 7 bases short, with 16 bases between.

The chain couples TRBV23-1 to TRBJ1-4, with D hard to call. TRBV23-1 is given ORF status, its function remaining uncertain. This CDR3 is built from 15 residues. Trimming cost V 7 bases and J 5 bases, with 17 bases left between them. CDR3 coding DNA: TGCGCCAGCAACCTCCCCTCGTACTGGAATGAAAAACTGTTTTTT. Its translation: CASNLPSYWNEKLFF.

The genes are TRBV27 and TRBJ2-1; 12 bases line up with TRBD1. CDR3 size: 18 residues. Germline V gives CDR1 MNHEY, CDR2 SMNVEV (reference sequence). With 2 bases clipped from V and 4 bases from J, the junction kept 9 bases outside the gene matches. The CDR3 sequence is CASSLGTGGKSFYNEQFF. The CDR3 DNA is TGTGCCAGCAGTTTAGGGACAGGGGGCAAGTCGTTTTACAATGAGCAGTTCTTC.

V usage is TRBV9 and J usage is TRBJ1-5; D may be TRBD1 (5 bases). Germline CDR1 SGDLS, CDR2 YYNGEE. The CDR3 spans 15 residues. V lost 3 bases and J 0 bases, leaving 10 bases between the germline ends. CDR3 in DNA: TGTGCCAGCAGCGCTGGACACCCTAGCAATCAGCCCCAGCATTTT. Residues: CASSAGHPSNQPQHF.